This T cell receptor beta chain is drawn from a study of beta chain features in type 1 diabetes. Study-wide background: Patient and healthy donor groups were alike in age, gender and cell yields.

This clone was seen more than once but under ten times. Its antigen is not identified. Study-level results: Significant though moderate, a shortening of TCRB CDR3s appeared in all four CD4+ subsets of Type 1 diabetes patients. Whether TCRB rearrangement is influenced by HLA type went unresolved here.

Sequenced material consisted of expressed TCRB transcripts (all of the isolated RNA was reverse transcribed). Clones were read by immunoSEQ multiplex PCR, and TCRdb kept only the in-frame ones, dropping some. The table records about 650,000 clones, under 15% of them present only once. CDR1 is MNHEY, CDR2 SVGAGI, per germline. The CDR3 is 15 residues long. Trimming left V 2 bases short and J 4 bases short, with 14 bases between. One heparinised draw, averaging about 116 mL, was taken per donor. Sorting based on CD45RO/CCR7/CD25/CD127/CD95/CD27 separated CD4+ naive, central memory, regulatory and stem cell-like memory cells.

This TCR was recovered from a man in his thirties or forties with type 1 diabetes. Sequencing was carried out using naive CD4+ T cells from blood. The chain combines TRBV6-5 with TRBJ1-2; no reliable D call. CDR3 protein: CASSYNTAGSYGYTF. In DNA, the CDR3 is TGTGCCAGCAGTTACAATACAGCCGGGAGCTATGGCTACACCTTC.